This entry is about one T cell receptor (beta chain). The entry originates in a study of blood T cell repertoires in COVID-19. Study-level information: The samples span acute and convalescent COVID-19 from the United States, Italy and Spain. The analysed material was cDNA or gDNA that came from T cells, B-cell-depleted T cells, or PBMCs.

One Seattle source followed patients from active infection through their disease course. As originally analysed: Estimation of nucleated cell counts was performed using reference gene primer amplification. Here immunoSEQ multiplex PCR was the method, and the copy in TCRdb shows in-frame clones only, minus some. The V and J calls and the clone size are those of that table, but D and trimming were determined from the DNA. The sample contains about 300,000 clones, about 91% of which appear only once. The sequence was collected from a woman aged 25 to 39 with COVID-19, enrolled during active disease. Source material: peripheral blood.

This CDR3 is CASSTGQVFSTDTQYF. The CDR3 DNA sequence: TGCGCCAGCAGTACGGGACAGGTCTTTAGCACAGATACGCAGTATTTT. The chain carries TRBV5-1 and TRBJ2-3, with 8 bases identical to TRBD1. The CDR3 consists of 16 residues. Unmatched junction bases numbered 8, after V lost 5 bases and J lost 0 bases. Germline CDR1 reads SGHRS; CDR2 reads YFSETQ.